This T cell receptor (beta chain) came from a study of early T cells in non-severe SARS-CoV-2 infection. Study context: The authors sequenced bulk RNA from unsorted whole blood, leaving chains unpaired.

Via MiXCR, TCRdb re-called the 5' RACE reads, giving one row per CDR3 protein. The sample shows under 35,000 distinct CDR3 sequences, about 4.9% of them seen only once. The table lists this clonotype with many counts. CDR1 LNHDA and CDR2 SQIVND come from the germline V gene (reference sequence). This CDR3 is built from 17 residues. Between the trimmed V and J ends, which lost 4 bases and 0 bases, there was a span of 18 bases. The chain links TRBV19 to TRBJ1-2; no firm D call. The specimen sequenced was whole blood. The sequence was collected from an adult who was a healthcare worker with PCR-confirmed SARS-CoV-2 infection or an uninfected control (not recorded which). The CDR3 reads CASSTLGILGTNYGYTF. CDR3 DNA: TGTGCCAGTAGTACCCTGGGAATTTTGGGGACTAACTATGGCTACACCTTC.